Given below is one T cell receptor (beta chain) in context. Its antigen is currently unknown. The germline V and J ends were trimmed by 1 base and 0 bases, with 11 bases remaining between them. Germline V lookup: CDR1 SGHKS, CDR2 YYEKEE (reference sequence). The CDR3 consists of 15 residues. This sample is drawn from a study of shared clonotypes between healthy human individuals. Study-level results: Naive subsets generally exceeded memory subsets in estimated richness. Sorted-subset sequencing, rarefaction showed, was incomplete despite large depth.

Produced via immunoSEQ multiplex PCR; TCRdb's table is partial and in-frame only. The sample shows roughly 2.6 million clones, 85% to 95% of them seen only once. All donors were Caucasian adults living in Nashville, Tennessee. V gene TRBV5-5 combines with J gene TRBJ2-7; D is perhaps TRBD1 (5 bases). This receptor was obtained from a man aged 18 to 35 in good health. The material sequenced was naive CD4+ T cells sorted from blood. The subset is: CD45RA+ positively selected. The CDR3 sequence: CASSLIGASSYEQYF. The CDR3 nucleotides are TGTGCCAGCAGCTTGATAGGGGCTAGCTCCTACGAGCAGTACTTC.